This TCR beta chain comes out of a study of CD8+ T cells in alopecia areata. Study-level information: Tofacitinib ran for 6 to 18 months before 6 months off drug.

General observations from the study: Given one nonresponder, whether baseline CD8+ expansion relates to response remains uncertain.

As the sequencing template, cDNA was produced by extracting RNA and reverse transcribing it. Using immunoSEQ multiplex PCR, the repertoire was profiled, and TCRdb retains in-frame clones only, with some absent. The table lists about 120,000 clones, under 60% of them singletons. This clone was found a few times. Its antigen remains unknown. Treatment noted: oral pan-JAK inhibitor, 5-10 mg twice daily. As part of sample collection, lesional scalp punch biopsies and peripheral blood were taken from alopecia areata patients. PBMCs were stained for CD3, CD4 and CD8, and CD4+ and CD8+ T cells were sorted. The CDR3 is made up of 15 amino acids. Germline V lookup: CDR1 GTSNPN, CDR2 SVGIG (reference sequence). V shed 3 bases and J shed 2 bases, with 16 bases lying between them.

The input for sequencing was CD8+ T cells sorted from blood, taken at week 24, from a patient treated with tofacitinib. This receptor was obtained from a human donor with alopecia areata. The V gene is TRBV30, the J gene TRBJ1-2; no firm D call. CDR3 amino acids: CAWSEGYGENYGYTF. CDR3 DNA sequence: TGTGCCTGGAGCGAAGGGTACGGGGAGAACTATGGCTACACCTTC.